This T cell receptor beta chain was documented in a study of shared clonotypes between healthy human individuals. Naive CD8 cells comprised CD45RO-negative, CCR7-positively selected cells, excluding terminally differentiated effector memory CD45RA+ cells. The assay was immunoSEQ multiplex PCR, and TCRdb's table has in-frame clones only and misses some. Here the sample spans about 2.1 million clones, approximately 94% being singletons. Study-level points and caveats: Memory subsets generally showed lower estimated richness than naive subsets.

With regard to this clone: Its antigen is undetermined.

The V gene's germline CDR1 is MNHEY and CDR2 SMNVEV (reference sequence). V lost 5 bases, J lost 5 bases, and 5 bases stayed unmatched. The CDR3 extends over 15 amino acids. The receptor was derived from a man in his late teens or twenties in good health. Some clones in this sample may be carry-over from other donors' samples. Sample: naive CD8+ T cells from PBMCs. V gene TRBV27 combines with J gene TRBJ2-2, with 10 bases fitting TRBD1. CDR3 residues: CASSPDRGHTGELFF. For the CDR3, the DNA is TGTGCCAGCAGTCCCGACAGGGGGCATACCGGGGAGCTGTTTTTT.